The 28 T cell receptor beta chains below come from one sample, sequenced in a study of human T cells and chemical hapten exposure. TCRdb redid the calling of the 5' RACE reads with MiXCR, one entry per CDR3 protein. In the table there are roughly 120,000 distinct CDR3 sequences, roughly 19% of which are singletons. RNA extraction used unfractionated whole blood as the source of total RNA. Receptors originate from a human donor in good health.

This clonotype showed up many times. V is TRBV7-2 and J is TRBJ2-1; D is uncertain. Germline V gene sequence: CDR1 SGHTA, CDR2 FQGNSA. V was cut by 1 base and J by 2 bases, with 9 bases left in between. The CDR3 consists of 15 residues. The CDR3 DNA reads TGTGCCAGCAGCTTAGGACGCGGCGCCTACAATGAGCAGTTCTTC. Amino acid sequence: CASSLGRGAYNEQFF.

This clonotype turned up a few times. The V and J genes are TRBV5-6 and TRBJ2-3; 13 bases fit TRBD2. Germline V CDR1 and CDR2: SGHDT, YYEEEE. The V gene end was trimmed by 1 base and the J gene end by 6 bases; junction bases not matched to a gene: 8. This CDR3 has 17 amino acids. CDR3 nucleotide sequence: TGTGCCAGCAGCTTGTGCACTAGCGGGAGGGCCACGGATACGCAGTATTTT. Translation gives CASSLCTSGRATDTQYF.

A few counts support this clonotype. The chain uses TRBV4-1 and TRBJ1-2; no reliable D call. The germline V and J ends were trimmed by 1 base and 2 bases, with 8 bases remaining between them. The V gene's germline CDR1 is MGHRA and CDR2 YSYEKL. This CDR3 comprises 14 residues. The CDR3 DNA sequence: TGCGCCAGCAGCCAAGTCGGCCAGAACTATGGCTACACCTTC. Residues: CASSQVGQNYGYTF.

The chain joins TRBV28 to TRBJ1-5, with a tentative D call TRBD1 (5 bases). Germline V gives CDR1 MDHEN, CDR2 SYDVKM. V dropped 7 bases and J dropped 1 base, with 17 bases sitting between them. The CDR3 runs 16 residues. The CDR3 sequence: CASNRRGSKSNQPQHF. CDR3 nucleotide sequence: TGTGCCAGCAACAGACGGGGGTCTAAGAGCAATCAGCCCCAGCATTTT.

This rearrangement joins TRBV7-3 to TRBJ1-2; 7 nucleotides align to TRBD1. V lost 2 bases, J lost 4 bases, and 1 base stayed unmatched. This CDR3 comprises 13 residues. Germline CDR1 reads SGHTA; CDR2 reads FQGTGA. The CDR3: CASSLAGGYGYTF. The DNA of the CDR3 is TGTGCCAGCAGCTTAGCAGGGGGCTATGGCTACACCTTC.

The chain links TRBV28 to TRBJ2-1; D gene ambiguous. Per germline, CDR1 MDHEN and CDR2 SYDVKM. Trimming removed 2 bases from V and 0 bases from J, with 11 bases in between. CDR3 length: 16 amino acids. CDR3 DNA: TGTGCCAGCAGTTTAGTATCGACAAGCTCCTACAATGAGCAGTTCTTC. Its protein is CASSLVSTSSYNEQFF.

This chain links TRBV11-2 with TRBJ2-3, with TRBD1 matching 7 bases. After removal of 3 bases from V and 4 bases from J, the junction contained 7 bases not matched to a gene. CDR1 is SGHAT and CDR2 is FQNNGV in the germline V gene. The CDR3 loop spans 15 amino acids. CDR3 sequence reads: CASSFIDRAADTQYF. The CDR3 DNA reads TGTGCCAGCAGCTTCATCGACAGGGCAGCAGATACGCAGTATTTT.

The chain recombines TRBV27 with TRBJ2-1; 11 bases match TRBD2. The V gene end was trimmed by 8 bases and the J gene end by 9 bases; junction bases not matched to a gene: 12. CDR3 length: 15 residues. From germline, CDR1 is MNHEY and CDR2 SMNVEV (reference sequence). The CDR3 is CASGDTTSGSSEQFF. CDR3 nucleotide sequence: TGTGCCAGCGGCGACACCACTAGCGGGAGTAGTGAGCAGTTCTTC.

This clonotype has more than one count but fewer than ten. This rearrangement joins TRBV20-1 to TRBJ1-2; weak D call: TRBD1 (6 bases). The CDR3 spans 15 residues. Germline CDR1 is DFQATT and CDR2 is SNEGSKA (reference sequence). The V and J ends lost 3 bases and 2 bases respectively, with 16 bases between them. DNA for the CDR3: TGCAGTGCTAGGAGGGCCACAGGGCTGAACTATGGCTACACCTTC. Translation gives CSARRATGLNYGYTF.

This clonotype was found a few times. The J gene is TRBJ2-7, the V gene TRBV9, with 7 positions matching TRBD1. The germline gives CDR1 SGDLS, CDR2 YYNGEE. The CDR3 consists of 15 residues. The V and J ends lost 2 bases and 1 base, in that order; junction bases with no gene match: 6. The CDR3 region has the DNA TGTGCCAGCAGCGTGTCCGGGACAGCGTCCTACGAGCAGTACTTC. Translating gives CASSVSGTASYEQYF.

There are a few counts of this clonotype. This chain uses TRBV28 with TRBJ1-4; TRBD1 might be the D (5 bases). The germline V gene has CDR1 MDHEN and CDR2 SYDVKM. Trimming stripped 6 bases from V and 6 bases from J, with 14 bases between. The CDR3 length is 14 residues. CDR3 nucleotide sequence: TGTGCCAGCAGACTCTCAGGAGGGGATGAAAAACTGTTTTTT. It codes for CASRLSGGDEKLFF.

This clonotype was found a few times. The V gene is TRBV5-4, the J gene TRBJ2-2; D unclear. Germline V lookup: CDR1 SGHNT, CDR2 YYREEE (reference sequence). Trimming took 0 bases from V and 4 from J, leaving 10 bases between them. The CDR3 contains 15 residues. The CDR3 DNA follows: TGTGCCAGCAGCTTGGTCCAGGTCGGCACCGGGGAGCTGTTTTTT. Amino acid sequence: CASSLVQVGTGELFF. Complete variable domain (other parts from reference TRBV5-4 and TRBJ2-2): ETGVTQSPTHLIKTRGQQVTLRCSSQSGHNTVSWYQQALGQGPQFIFQYYREEENGRGNFPPRFSGLQFPNYSSELNVNALELDDSALYLCASSLVQVGTGELFFGEGSRLTVL.

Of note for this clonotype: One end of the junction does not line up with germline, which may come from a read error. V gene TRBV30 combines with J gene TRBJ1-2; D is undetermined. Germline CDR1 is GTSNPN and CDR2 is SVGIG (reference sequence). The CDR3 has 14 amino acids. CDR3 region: CAWSGPAQLYGDTF. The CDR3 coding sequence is TGTGCCTGGAGTGGTCCCGCACAGCTCTATGGCGACACCTTC. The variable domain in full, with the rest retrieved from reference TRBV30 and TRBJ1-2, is SQTIHQWPATLVQPVGSPLSLECTVEGTSNPNLYWYRQAAGRGLQLLFYSVGIGQISSEVPQNLSASRPQDRQFILSSKKLLLSDSGFYLCAWSGPAQLYGDTFGSGTRLTVV.

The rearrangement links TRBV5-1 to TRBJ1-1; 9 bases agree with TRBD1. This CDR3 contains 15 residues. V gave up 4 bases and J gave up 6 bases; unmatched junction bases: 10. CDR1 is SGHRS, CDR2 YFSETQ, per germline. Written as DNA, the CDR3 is TGCGCCAGCAGCCTACCCCCGGGACAGGGCTCTGAAGCTTTCTTT. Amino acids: CASSLPPGQGSEAFF.

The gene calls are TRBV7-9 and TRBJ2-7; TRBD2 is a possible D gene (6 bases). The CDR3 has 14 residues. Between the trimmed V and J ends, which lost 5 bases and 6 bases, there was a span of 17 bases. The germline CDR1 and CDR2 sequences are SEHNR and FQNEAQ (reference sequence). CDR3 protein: CASSQHAGLSEQYF. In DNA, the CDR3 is TGTGCCAGCAGCCAACATGCGGGGTTGAGCGAGCAGTACTTC.

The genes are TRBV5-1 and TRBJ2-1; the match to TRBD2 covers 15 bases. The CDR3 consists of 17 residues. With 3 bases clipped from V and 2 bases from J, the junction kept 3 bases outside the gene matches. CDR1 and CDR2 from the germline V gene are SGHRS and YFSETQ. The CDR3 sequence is CASSSGLAGGTYNEQFF. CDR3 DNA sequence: TGCGCCAGCAGCTCCGGACTAGCGGGAGGGACCTACAATGAGCAGTTCTTC.

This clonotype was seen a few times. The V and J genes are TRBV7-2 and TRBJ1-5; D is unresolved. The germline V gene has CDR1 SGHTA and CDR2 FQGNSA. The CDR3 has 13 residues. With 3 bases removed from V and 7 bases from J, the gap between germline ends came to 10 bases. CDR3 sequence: CASSFWGGQPQHF. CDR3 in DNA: TGTGCCAGCAGCTTTTGGGGAGGGCAGCCCCAGCATTTT.

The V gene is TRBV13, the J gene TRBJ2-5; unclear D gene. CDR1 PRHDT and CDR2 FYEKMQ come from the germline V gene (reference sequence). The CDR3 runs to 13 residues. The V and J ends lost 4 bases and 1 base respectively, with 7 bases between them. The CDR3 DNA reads TGTGCCAGCAGCTCCCCCCCCCAAGAGACCCAGTACTTC. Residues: CASSSPPQETQYF.

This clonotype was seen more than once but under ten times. CDR3 DNA: TGTGCCAGCAGGCTTACCCAGGGAATTGTCACAGATACGCAGTATTTT. This translates into CASRLTQGIVTDTQYF. The V call is TRBV2, the J call TRBJ2-3; perhaps TRBD1 as D (5 bases). Trimming cost V 6 bases and J 2 bases, with 18 bases left between them. CDR1 and CDR2 from the germline V gene are SNHLY and FYNNEI. The CDR3 loop spans 16 amino acids.

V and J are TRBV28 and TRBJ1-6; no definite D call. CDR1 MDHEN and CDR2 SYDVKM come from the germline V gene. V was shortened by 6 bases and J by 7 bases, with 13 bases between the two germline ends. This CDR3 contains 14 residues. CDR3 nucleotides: TGTGCCAGCAGGCTTGGAGGGTGGAATTCACCCCTCCACTTT. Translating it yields CASRLGGWNSPLHF.

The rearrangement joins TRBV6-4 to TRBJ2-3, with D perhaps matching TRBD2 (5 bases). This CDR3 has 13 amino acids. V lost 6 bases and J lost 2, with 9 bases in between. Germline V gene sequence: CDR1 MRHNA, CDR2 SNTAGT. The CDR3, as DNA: TGTGCCAGCAGCGTGGACTTCACAGATACGCAGTATTTT. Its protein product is CASSVDFTDTQYF.

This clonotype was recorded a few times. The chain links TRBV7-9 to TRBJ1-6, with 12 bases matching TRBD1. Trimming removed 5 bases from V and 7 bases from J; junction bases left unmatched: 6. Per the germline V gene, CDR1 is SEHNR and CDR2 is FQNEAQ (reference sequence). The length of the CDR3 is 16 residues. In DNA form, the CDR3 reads TGTGCCAGCAGCCGGGACAGGGGGCTGAGGAATTCACCCCTCCACTTT. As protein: CASSRDRGLRNSPLHF.

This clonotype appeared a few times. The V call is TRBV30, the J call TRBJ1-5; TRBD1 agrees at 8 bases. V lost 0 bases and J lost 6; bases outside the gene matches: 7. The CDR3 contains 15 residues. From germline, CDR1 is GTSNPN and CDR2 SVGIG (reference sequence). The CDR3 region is CAWSVGGTGRQPQHF. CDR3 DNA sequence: TGTGCCTGGAGTGTAGGGGGGACAGGTCGTCAGCCCCAGCATTTT. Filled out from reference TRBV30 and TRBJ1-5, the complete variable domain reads SQTIHQWPATLVQPVGSPLSLECTVEGTSNPNLYWYRQAAGRGLQLLFYSVGIGQISSEVPQNLSASRPQDRQFILSSKKLLLSDSGFYLCAWSVGGTGRQPQHFGDGTRLSIL.

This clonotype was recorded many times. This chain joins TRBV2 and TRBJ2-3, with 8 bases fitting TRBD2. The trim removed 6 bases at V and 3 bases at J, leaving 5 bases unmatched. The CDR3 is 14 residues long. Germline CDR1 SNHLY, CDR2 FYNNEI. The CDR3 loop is CASRTSERTDTQYF. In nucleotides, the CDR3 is TGTGCCAGCAGGACTAGCGAGAGGACAGATACGCAGTATTTT.

The CDR3 region is CSVGTGFGNQPQHF. CDR3 nucleotide sequence: TGCAGCGTTGGTACAGGATTTGGCAATCAGCCCCAGCATTTT. The chain carries TRBV29-1 and TRBJ1-5, with a tentative D call TRBD1 (5 bases). The germline CDR1 and CDR2 sequences are SQVTM and ANQGSEA. CDR3 size: 14 residues. Trimming took off 4 bases at V and 2 bases at J, with 12 bases between the two ends.

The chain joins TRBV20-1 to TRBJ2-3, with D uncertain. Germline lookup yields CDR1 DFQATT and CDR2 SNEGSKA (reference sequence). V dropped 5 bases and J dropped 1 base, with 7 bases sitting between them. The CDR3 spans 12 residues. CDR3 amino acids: CSALIGTDTQYF. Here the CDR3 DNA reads TGCAGTGCTCTTATCGGCACAGATACGCAGTATTTT.

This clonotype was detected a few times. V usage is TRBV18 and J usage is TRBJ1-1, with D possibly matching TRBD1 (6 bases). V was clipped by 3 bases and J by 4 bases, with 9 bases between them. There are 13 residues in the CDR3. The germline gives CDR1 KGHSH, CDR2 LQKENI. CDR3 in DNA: TGTGCCAGCTCACCCCAGGGGCGCACTGAAGCTTTCTTT. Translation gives CASSPQGRTEAFF.

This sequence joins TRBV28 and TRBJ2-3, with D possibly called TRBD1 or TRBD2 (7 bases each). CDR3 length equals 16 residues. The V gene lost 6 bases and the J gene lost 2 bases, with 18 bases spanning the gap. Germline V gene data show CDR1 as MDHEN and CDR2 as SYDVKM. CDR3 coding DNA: TGTGCCAGCAGCTCAATCCAGGGGGGGTACACAGATACGCAGTATTTT. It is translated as CASSSIQGGYTDTQYF.